One sample yielded the 25 T cell receptor beta chains listed below, sequenced in a study of cytomegalovirus exposure and HLA in healthy donors. PCR involved 60 Vbeta and 13 Jbeta primers. Libraries were prepared by immunoSEQ multiplex PCR; TCRdb keeps only in-frame clonotypes and omits some of them. The sample has about 200,000 clones, 70% to 85% seen once. What was sequenced was PBMCs. The receptors here all came from a boy aged 2-9 years in good health and CMV-seronegative.

The rearrangement links TRBV10-3 to TRBJ2-1; D gene ambiguous. Trimming shortened V by 10 bases and J by 0 bases, and 7 bases separated the two germline ends. CDR3 length: 12 residues. Germline V lookup: CDR1 ENHRY, CDR2 SYGVKD. The CDR3 protein is CATYSSYNEQFF. The DNA of the CDR3 is TGTGCCACCTATAGCTCCTACAATGAGCAGTTCTTC.

The CDR3 region is CATSRDRPTLATNEKLFF. For the CDR3, the DNA is TGTGCCACCAGCAGAGATCGACCGACACTTGCAACTAATGAAAAACTGTTTTTT. V usage is TRBV15 and J usage is TRBJ1-4; no clear D. Germline CDR1 is LNHNV and CDR2 is YYDKDF (reference sequence). Trimming took 0 bases from V and 0 from J, leaving 14 bases between them. The CDR3 covers 18 residues.

This clone came up a few times. The rearrangement links TRBV2 to TRBJ2-7; TRBD1 is a possible D gene (5 bases). V was clipped by 6 bases and J by 0 bases, with 6 bases between them. This CDR3 is 12 amino acids long. Germline loops: CDR1 SNHLY, CDR2 FYNNEI. CDR3 sequence: CASRGDSYEQYF. CDR3 DNA sequence: TGTGCCAGCAGAGGGGACTCCTACGAGCAGTACTTC.

This chain connects TRBV19 to TRBJ1-2; D ambiguous. The CDR3 covers 12 residues. Germline V gene sequence: CDR1 LNHDA, CDR2 SQIVND (reference sequence). V shed 5 bases and J shed 8 bases, with 12 bases lying between them. The CDR3 nucleotides read TGTGCCAGTAGTGTAGGCCCACGGGGCTACACCTTC. Its translation is CASSVGPRGYTF.

This clone turned up a few times. This CDR3 is CASSQQDLTEAFF. In DNA, the CDR3 is TGTGCCAGCAGCCAACAGGACCTGACTGAAGCTTTCTTT. V is TRBV2 and J is TRBJ1-1, with a weak D call TRBD1 (5 bases). Germline CDR1 reads SNHLY; CDR2 reads FYNNEI. The V gene lost 6 bases and the J gene lost 5 bases, with 13 bases spanning the gap. This CDR3 has 13 amino acids. The whole variable domain, filled in from reference TRBV2 and TRBJ1-1, reads EPEVTQTPSHQVTQMGQEVILRCVPISNHLYFYWYRQILGQKVEFLVSFYNNEISEKSEIFDDQFSVERPDGSNFTLKIRSTKLEDSAMYFCASSQQDLTEAFFGQGTRLTVV.

The chain has TRBV29-1 and TRBJ2-2; no definite D call. The CDR3 contains 10 residues. With 3 bases removed from V and 9 bases from J, the gap between germline ends came to 5 bases. Germline CDR1 SQVTM, CDR2 ANQGSEA. The CDR3 loop reads CSVDGRELFF. CDR3 coding DNA: TGCAGCGTTGACGGTAGGGAGCTGTTTTTT.

The CDR3 coding sequence is TGTGCCGTAAATGGGGGACAGGGTGAAAAACTGTTTTTT. Residues: CAVNGGQGEKLFF. V is TRBV10-3 and J is TRBJ1-4; 9 bases agree with TRBD1. Trimming removed 11 bases from V and 7 bases from J; junction bases left unmatched: 8. CDR1 and CDR2 (germline): ENHRY, SYGVKD. This CDR3 is built from 13 residues.

The DNA of the CDR3 is TGTGCCAGCCGACCCAGCGGCCAAGAGACCCAGTACTTC. Protein sequence: CASRPSGQETQYF. The chain couples TRBV27 to TRBJ2-5, with D possibly TRBD2 on 5 matching bases. The V and J ends lost 8 bases and 1 base respectively, with 11 bases between them. Germline V gene data show CDR1 as MNHEY and CDR2 as SMNVEV (reference sequence). The CDR3 is made up of 13 amino acids.

V and J are TRBV10-3 and TRBJ2-4; tentative D call: TRBD1 (6 bases). Germline V gene sequence: CDR1 ENHRY, CDR2 SYGVKD. Trimming pared 7 bases from V and 6 bases from J, leaving 13 bases between. The CDR3 is made up of 13 amino acids. In DNA, the CDR3 is TGTGCCATCATGGGGGCAGGGACAAACATTCAGTACTTC. This sequence encodes CAIMGAGTNIQYF.

The sample holds a few counts of this clone. The rearrangement joins TRBV6-1 to TRBJ1-5; D perhaps matches TRBD1 (5 bases). This CDR3 has 15 amino acids. Trimming removed 5 bases from V and 3 bases from J, with 14 bases in between. The germline gives CDR1 MNHNS, CDR2 SASEGT. CDR3 DNA: TGTGCCAGCAGTTCAGGGTTGGGTTACAATCAGCCCCAGCATTTT. Translated, it gives CASSSGLGYNQPQHF.

The rearrangement uses TRBV5-4 and TRBJ1-5; D unclear. V was clipped by 0 bases and J by 0 bases, with 10 bases between them. Per the germline V gene, CDR1 is SGHNT and CDR2 is YYREEE (reference sequence). This CDR3 comprises 16 residues. CDR3: CASSLDGGGSNQPQHF. The CDR3, as DNA: TGTGCCAGCAGCTTGGACGGCGGAGGTAGCAATCAGCCCCAGCATTTT.

The gene calls are TRBV2 and TRBJ1-6, with 9 bases aligning to TRBD1. Germline loops: CDR1 SNHLY, CDR2 FYNNEI. Unmatched junction bases numbered 7, after V lost 6 bases and J lost 10 bases. This CDR3 has 14 amino acids. The CDR3 DNA follows: TGTGCCAGCAGCCTCGACAGGGGGGAATCACCCCTCCACTTT. This codes for CASSLDRGESPLHF.

V gene TRBV6-5 combines with J gene TRBJ1-1, with a tentative D call TRBD1 (6 bases). The CDR3 has 13 residues. V was cut by 8 bases and J by 1 base, with 11 bases left in between. Germline loops: CDR1 MNHEY, CDR2 SVGAGI. The CDR3 loop is CASLDSSNTEAFF. In nucleotides, the CDR3 is TGTGCCAGCTTGGACAGCTCGAACACTGAAGCTTTCTTT.

The chain joins TRBV4-1 to TRBJ1-2, with D uncertain. Germline values: CDR1 MGHRA, CDR2 YSYEKL. The ends were cut back, 0 bases at V and 3 bases at J, with 11 bases in the middle. The CDR3 extends over 15 amino acids. CDR3 DNA sequence: TGCGCCAGCAGCCAAGACCCCTGGTCGGACTATGGCTACACCTTC. It codes for CASSQDPWSDYGYTF.

There are a few counts of this clone. This chain joins TRBV6-6 and TRBJ1-2; D uncertain. The CDR3 is 11 residues long. Germline V gene sequence: CDR1 MNHNY, CDR2 SVGAGI (reference sequence). Trimming pared 5 bases from V and 4 bases from J, leaving 5 bases between. CDR3 in DNA: TGTGCCAGCAGTCACACCTATGGCTACACCTTC. Translation gives CASSHTYGYTF.

The chain is built from TRBV5-1 and TRBJ1-6; D may be TRBD1 (5 bases). The germline V gene encodes CDR1 SGHRS and CDR2 YFSETQ. The V end lost 4 bases, the J end lost 5 bases, and 7 bases lay between the germline ends. This CDR3 is 13 amino acids long. The CDR3 reads CASSDSNNSPLHF. The DNA of the CDR3 is TGCGCCAGCAGCGACAGCAATAATTCACCCCTCCACTTT.

J is TRBJ2-2 and V is TRBV7-3, with D unclear. This CDR3 region has 12 residues. V was clipped by 0 bases and J by 8 bases, with 4 bases between them. Looked up from germline, CDR1 is SGHTA and CDR2 is FQGTGA. CDR3 DNA sequence: TGTGCCAGCAGCTTAACCGTAGGGGAGCTGTTTTTT. Translating it yields CASSLTVGELFF.

The chain uses TRBV6-5 and TRBJ2-7; 9 nucleotides line up with TRBD1. The germline V gene encodes CDR1 MNHEY and CDR2 SVGAGI. Germline trimming cut 5 bases from V and 4 bases from J; bases unmatched to any gene: 9. This CDR3 spans 15 amino acids. CDR3 nucleotide sequence: TGTGCCAGCAGTCTTTCCGGGACAGGGCTATACGAGCAGTACTTC. Translation gives CASSLSGTGLYEQYF.

The rearrangement links TRBV19 to TRBJ2-3; weak D call: TRBD2 (7 bases). The CDR3 covers 16 residues. V lost 7 bases and J 0 bases, leaving 17 bases between the germline ends. CDR1 and CDR2 from the germline V gene are LNHDA and SQIVND (reference sequence). This chain's CDR3 is CASTKGRGLSTDTQYF. The DNA of the CDR3 is TGTGCCAGTACCAAAGGGCGGGGGCTCAGCACAGATACGCAGTATTTT.

The chain uses TRBV30 and TRBJ1-2; the match to TRBD1 covers 9 bases. Losses at the gene ends were 6 bases for V and 7 bases for J; bases not matched to a gene: 6. Per the germline V gene, CDR1 is GTSNPN and CDR2 is SVGIG (reference sequence). CDR3 size: 12 residues. This chain's CDR3 is CACHRGQRGYTF. CDR3 sequence (DNA): TGTGCCTGTCACAGGGGGCAACGTGGCTACACCTTC.

The rearrangement uses TRBV4-3 and TRBJ1-6, with 9 bases identical to TRBD1. This CDR3 region has 15 residues. Germline V gives CDR1 LGHNA, CDR2 YSLEER. V dropped 4 bases and J dropped 9; count of bases not matched to a gene: 7. CDR3 sequence: CASSRVGQGGSPLHF. DNA of the CDR3: TGCGCCAGCAGCCGAGTGGGACAGGGTGGTTCACCCCTCCACTTT.

This clone was counted between two and nine times. The chain carries TRBV7-9 and TRBJ2-7; D may be TRBD1 (6 bases). CDR3 size: 11 residues. Trimming removed 10 bases from V and 5 bases from J, with 12 bases in between. CDR1 is SEHNR, CDR2 FQNEAQ, per germline (reference sequence). The CDR3 sequence is CATTQGHEQYF. The CDR3 region has the DNA TGTGCCACCACACAGGGCCACGAGCAGTACTTC.

This chain joins TRBV10-3 and TRBJ2-7, with TRBD1 identical over 7 bases. Looked up from germline, CDR1 is ENHRY and CDR2 is SYGVKD. This CDR3 contains 13 residues. V gave up 7 bases and J gave up 7 bases; unmatched junction bases: 10. The CDR3 is CAINDRGQGEQYF. The DNA for the CDR3 is TGTGCCATCAACGATAGGGGGCAAGGGGAGCAGTACTTC.

This chain joins TRBV30 and TRBJ2-3; 8 nucleotides align to TRBD2. The CDR3 extends over 13 amino acids. Germline V gene lookup returns CDR1 GTSNPN and CDR2 SVGIG (reference sequence). V was pared by 3 bases and J by 4 bases, with 3 bases of the junction left unmatched. The CDR3 loop is CAWSGGAPDTQYF. The CDR3 DNA follows: TGTGCCTGGAGCGGGGGGGCACCAGATACGCAGTATTTT.

The chain employs TRBV4-1 and TRBJ2-5; 14 nucleotides line up with TRBD2. The V segment lost 4 bases and the J segment 11 bases; nucleotides outside the gene matches: 9. Germline CDR1 MGHRA, CDR2 YSYEKL. The CDR3 runs to 15 residues. The CDR3 region has the DNA TGCGCCAGCAGCCGCGGACTAGCGGGGGGTGGGGAGCAGTACTTC. Its translation is CASSRGLAGGGEQYF.